This T cell receptor (beta chain) was sequenced in a study of T cells in Graves' hyperthyroidism and ophthalmopathy. Study-level findings and limits: By a 13 V-J model, ophthalmopathy was set apart from stable hyperthyroidism. Expanded thyroid clonotypes (above 0.001) were mostly also found in blood.

For this clonotype: Its antigen remains unknown.

Germline V lookup: CDR1 SEHNR, CDR2 FQNEAQ (reference sequence). The CDR3 has 16 residues. Trimming cost V 5 bases and J 0 bases; bases outside gene matches: 10. TCR beta CDR3 sequences were amplified from RNA transcripts. The TCR CDR3 was amplified in a first-round RT-PCR using the HTBI primer set. TCRdb passed the multiplex PCR reads through MiXCR, listing each CDR3 protein once. In the table there are some 350,000 distinct CDR3 sequences, 13% to 15% of which are singletons. Any patient presenting with uncontrolled infection, other autoimmune disease, pregnancy or lactation was left out. PBMCs stemmed from approximately 10 ml fresh peripheral blood.

This clonotype was sampled from a woman aged 55-75 years with Graves' ophthalmopathy. The chain combines TRBV7-9 with TRBJ2-7, with 7 nucleotides matching TRBD1. Sequencing was performed on blood. The CDR3 loop reads CASSLPGTVSSYEQYF. The CDR3 region has the DNA TGTGCCAGCAGCCTACCCGGGACAGTGAGCTCCTACGAGCAGTACTTC.